The 18 T cell receptor beta chains given below trace back to one sample, sequenced in a study of cytomegalovirus exposure and HLA in healthy donors. The PCR had 60 Vbeta and 13 Jbeta primers. Sequencing used immunoSEQ multiplex PCR; TCRdb keeps in-frame clones, though not all of them. The sample has about 120,000 clones; 81% are singletons. Input material: PBMCs. The receptors were sampled from a woman aged 40 to 49 in good health and CMV-seronegative.

This clone was detected only once. The V and J genes are TRBV30 and TRBJ1-5, with TRBD1 matching over 10 bases. Germline values: CDR1 GTSNPN, CDR2 SVGIG (reference sequence). CDR3 length equals 17 residues. Trimming at V came to 1 base and at J to 1 base, leaving 7 bases not matched to a gene. This CDR3 reads CAWSGDRGPLSNQPQHF. CDR3 DNA sequence: TGTGCCTGGAGTGGGGACAGGGGACCGCTGAGCAATCAGCCCCAGCATTTT. Full variable domain (outside the CDR3, taken from reference TRBV30 and TRBJ1-5): SQTIHQWPATLVQPVGSPLSLECTVEGTSNPNLYWYRQAAGRGLQLLFYSVGIGQISSEVPQNLSASRPQDRQFILSSKKLLLSDSGFYLCAWSGDRGPLSNQPQHFGDGTRLSIL.

The chain has TRBV7-8 and TRBJ2-7; TRBD2 matches 8 bases. This CDR3 contains 14 residues. Germline CDR1 reads SGHVS; CDR2 reads FQNEAQ. Trimming at V came to 5 bases and at J to 2 bases, leaving 5 bases not matched to a gene. Written as DNA, the CDR3 is TGTGCCAGCAGCGGACTAGCTGGTACCTACGAGCAGTACTTC. It yields the protein CASSGLAGTYEQYF.

V usage is TRBV19 and J usage is TRBJ1-1; a weak D match, TRBD1 (5 bases). Trimming cost V 4 bases and J 5 bases, with 11 bases left between them. This CDR3 is 13 amino acids long. Germline V gene lookup returns CDR1 LNHDA and CDR2 SQIVND (reference sequence). As DNA, the CDR3 is TGTGCCAGTAGTACGGGGGTATGGACTGAAGCTTTCTTT. This sequence encodes CASSTGVWTEAFF.

Concerning this clone itself: One end of the junction varies from germline; a read error may be responsible. The chain carries TRBV9 and TRBJ1-1; 7 bases line up with TRBD1. The length of the CDR3 is 14 residues. The germline V gene encodes CDR1 SGDLS and CDR2 YYNGEE. The CDR3 DNA sequence: TGTGCCAGCAGCGATATGACAGGGAACGCTGAAGCTTTCTTT. This sequence encodes CASSDMTGNAEAFF.

This clone was counted between two and nine times. The chain recombines TRBV7-2 with TRBJ2-5; 9 bases match TRBD2. Germline V gene lookup returns CDR1 SGHTA and CDR2 FQGNSA. The CDR3 sequence is 13 residues long. V lost 5 bases, J lost 4 bases, and 2 bases stayed unmatched. This CDR3 reads CASSPTSGETQYF. Here the CDR3 DNA reads TGTGCCAGCAGCCCGACTAGCGGAGAGACCCAGTACTTC.

This clone was seen only once. The V call is TRBV6-5, the J call TRBJ2-1, with 7 bases identical to TRBD2. The CDR3 totals 14 residues. Germline V CDR1 and CDR2: MNHEY, SVGAGI. Losses at the gene ends were 2 bases for V and 4 bases for J; bases not matched to a gene: 2. The CDR3 loop reads CASSYRLAYNEQFF. CDR3 in DNA: TGTGCCAGCAGTTACAGACTAGCATACAATGAGCAGTTCTTC.

Only a few counts were recorded for this clone. This sequence joins TRBV2 and TRBJ2-7; 10 nucleotides line up with TRBD2. The germline gives CDR1 SNHLY, CDR2 FYNNEI. J gave up 3 bases and V 7 bases, and 6 bases lay outside the gene matches. The length of the CDR3 is 14 residues. CDR3 protein: CASNPLAGDYEQYF. CDR3 DNA: TGTGCCAGCAACCCCCTAGCGGGGGACTACGAGCAGTACTTC.

The gene calls are TRBV4-1 and TRBJ1-4; D gene uncertain. Germline V CDR1 and CDR2: MGHRA, YSYEKL. Trimming cost V 1 base and J 0 bases, with 6 bases left between them. The length of the CDR3 is 15 residues. The CDR3 loop reads CASSQGHTTNEKLFF. As DNA, the CDR3 is TGCGCCAGCAGCCAAGGGCACACAACTAATGAAAAACTGTTTTTT.

The V gene is TRBV6-5, the J gene TRBJ1-3; D gene ambiguous. CDR1 is MNHEY and CDR2 is SVGAGI in the germline V gene. This CDR3 is 15 amino acids long. V was shortened by 8 bases and J by 0 bases, with 14 bases between the two germline ends. The CDR3 protein is CASQQQLISGNTIYF. The CDR3, as DNA: TGTGCCAGCCAGCAACAGTTAATCTCTGGAAACACCATATATTTT.

The chain employs TRBV7-2 and TRBJ1-2; D unresolved. Germline V gives CDR1 SGHTA, CDR2 FQGNSA. V gave up 1 base and J gave up 4 bases, with 16 bases separating them. This CDR3 region has 16 residues. The CDR3, as DNA: TGTGCCAGCAGCTTAGGATACCCGGGAGGCTCCTATGGCTACACCTTC. Translation: CASSLGYPGGSYGYTF.

This chain connects TRBV5-5 to TRBJ1-5; D uncertain. V lost 4 bases, J lost 12 bases, and 20 bases lay in between. The length of the CDR3 is 14 residues. Germline CDR1 reads SGHKS; CDR2 reads YYEKEE (reference sequence). The CDR3 DNA reads TGTGCCAGCAGCCAGGACGGGAACGGTTGGAGCCAGCATTTT. Translating it yields CASSQDGNGWSQHF.

The genes are TRBV9 and TRBJ2-5, with 8 bases matching TRBD1. The CDR3 spans 16 residues. The V gene end was trimmed by 0 bases and the J gene end by 0 bases; junction bases not matched to a gene: 4. Germline CDR1 SGDLS, CDR2 YYNGEE. CDR3 sequence reads: CASSVGDRGYQETQYF. Written as DNA, the CDR3 is TGTGCCAGCAGCGTAGGAGACAGGGGTTACCAAGAGACCCAGTACTTC.

The chain couples TRBV18 to TRBJ2-1, with D possibly matching TRBD1 (5 bases). The CDR3 has 15 residues. Germline V CDR1 and CDR2: KGHSH, LQKENI. Trimming pared 2 bases from V and 7 bases from J, leaving 15 bases between. CDR3 region: CASSPETGASNEQFF. The CDR3, as DNA: TGTGCCAGCTCACCAGAAACAGGCGCCAGTAATGAGCAGTTCTTC.

The chain uses TRBV7-2 and TRBJ2-5; the D is unclear. CDR1 and CDR2 (germline): SGHTA, FQGNSA. This CDR3 comprises 15 residues. The V gene lost 1 base and the J gene lost 7 bases, with 16 bases spanning the gap. The CDR3 bases are TGTGCCAGCAGCTTAGTTATAGGCGGTCAAAGGACCCAGTACTTC. Translation gives CASSLVIGGQRTQYF.

The rearrangement links TRBV11-2 to TRBJ1-1; 8 bases are a match to TRBD1. V lost 5 bases and J lost 3; bases outside the gene matches: 5. This CDR3 spans 14 amino acids. Looked up from germline, CDR1 is SGHAT and CDR2 is FQNNGV. The chain's CDR3 is CASSRQGSYTEAFF. CDR3 DNA: TGTGCCAGCAGCAGACAGGGGTCGTACACTGAAGCTTTCTTT.

This clone was seen a few times. CDR3 residues: CASSYGVVGGYEQYF. The CDR3 DNA is TGTGCCAGCAGCTACGGGGTTGTAGGGGGCTACGAGCAGTACTTC. The gene calls are TRBV5-4 and TRBJ2-7, with a tentative D call TRBD1 (6 bases). V lost 3 bases to trimming and J lost 3 bases, with 16 bases between them. Germline CDR1 SGHNT, CDR2 YYREEE (reference sequence). The CDR3 is made up of 15 amino acids.

This sequence joins TRBV5-1 and TRBJ2-3; possible D gene TRBD2, 6 bases. This CDR3 comprises 15 residues. Trimming cost V 0 bases and J 4 bases, with 12 bases left between them. The V gene's germline CDR1 is SGHRS and CDR2 YFSETQ. CDR3 bases: TGCGCCAGCAGCTTGGATTCCAGGGAGGCAGATACGCAGTATTTT. Encoded protein: CASSLDSREADTQYF.

The sample holds a few counts of this clone. The chain employs TRBV6-5 and TRBJ1-1; 7 nucleotides match TRBD1. V dropped 5 bases and J dropped 5; count of bases not matched to a gene: 8. The CDR3 is made up of 14 amino acids. Germline CDR1 is MNHEY and CDR2 is SVGAGI. The chain's CDR3 is CASSTQGVKTEAFF. The CDR3 nucleotides read TGTGCCAGCAGTACCCAGGGGGTAAAAACTGAAGCTTTCTTT.